The text below deals with one TCR beta chain. This specimen belongs to a study of tumor and adjacent non-tumor tissue in lung cancer. The V gene lost 5 bases and the J gene lost 15 bases, with 26 bases spanning the gap. The CDR3 totals 15 residues. CDR1 MNHNS and CDR2 SASEGT come from the germline V gene. The template was RNA from unsorted bulk tissue. This non-tumor lung sample came from over 3 cm beyond the tumor edge. Newly diagnosed lung cancer patients had thoracic surgery in China, August–late 2014, without prior chemotherapy. The library came from three nested PCR rounds adapted from ARM-PCR protocols. TCRdb reprocessed the multiplex PCR reads via MiXCR and lists one record per CDR3 protein. The repertoire has over 80,000 distinct CDR3 sequences, approximately 73% of them found once; the top ten carry just over 20%.

Sequencing was carried out using distant non-tumor lung tissue. The chain has TRBV6-1 and TRBJ2-1; D is ambiguous. This sequence was found in a woman aged 45-65 years with non-small cell lung cancer. CDR3 sequence (DNA): TGTGCCAGCAGTCAGGCAGCGTATACCTACAATGATCGGTTCTTC. Encoded protein: CASSQAAYTYNDRFF.